The 20 T cell receptor beta chains in this list originate from one sample, sequenced in a study of blood T cell repertoires in COVID-19. Produced via immunoSEQ multiplex PCR; TCRdb's table is partial and in-frame only. The sample has around 240,000 clones, about 84% seen once. What was sequenced was PBMCs or T cells enriched from blood (not recorded which). The receptors derive from a woman between 50 and 59 years old who had recovered from COVID-19.

The chain couples TRBV6-1 to TRBJ2-6; 9 bases are a match to TRBD1. The CDR3 is 18 amino acids. J was trimmed by 2 bases and V by 0 bases; bases with no gene match: 5. Germline V gene data show CDR1 as MNHNS and CDR2 as SASEGT. CDR3 in DNA: TGTGCCAGCAGTGAAGCTCGGACAGGGGAGCCTGGGGCCAACGTCCTGACTTTC. Translated: CASSEARTGEPGANVLTF.

J is TRBJ1-2 and V is TRBV4-3; possible D gene TRBD1, 5 bases. CDR3 length: 15 amino acids. The germline gives CDR1 LGHNA, CDR2 YSLEER. Trimming cost V 0 bases and J 4 bases, with 12 bases left between them. Here the CDR3 DNA reads TGCGCCAGCAGCCAAGACAGGACACCACTCTATGGCTACACCTTC. Translated: CASSQDRTPLYGYTF.

The V call is TRBV5-6, the J call TRBJ2-5; 7 positions agree with TRBD2. CDR1 is SGHDT, CDR2 YYEEEE, per germline. The V gene end was trimmed by 2 bases and the J gene end by 1 base; junction bases not matched to a gene: 11. The CDR3 is 17 residues long. The CDR3 loop reads CASSFGPQRGPQETQYF. The CDR3 nucleotides are TGTGCCAGCAGCTTTGGCCCCCAGCGGGGCCCCCAAGAGACCCAGTACTTC.

The J gene is TRBJ1-1, the V gene TRBV19; D is unresolved. CDR3 length equals 15 residues. The V gene's germline CDR1 is LNHDA and CDR2 SQIVND (reference sequence). V was trimmed by 7 bases and J by 0 bases, leaving 15 bases between them. CDR3 protein: CASKRKAELNTEAFF. CDR3 nucleotides: TGTGCCAGTAAGCGCAAGGCAGAACTGAACACTGAAGCTTTCTTT.

V and J are TRBV5-1 and TRBJ2-3, with D possibly TRBD2 on 5 matching bases. Germline CDR1 and CDR2: SGHRS and YFSETQ. The CDR3 has 15 amino acids. With 4 bases removed from V and 1 base from J, the gap between germline ends came to 13 bases. Here the CDR3 reads CASSADWYGTDTQYF. Here the CDR3 DNA reads TGCGCCAGCAGCGCGGACTGGTATGGCACAGATACGCAGTATTTT.

The rearrangement uses TRBV6-1 and TRBJ1-2, with D unresolved. This CDR3 is 14 amino acids long. Germline V gene lookup returns CDR1 MNHNS and CDR2 SASEGT. Between the trimmed V and J ends, which lost 3 bases and 6 bases, there was a span of 14 bases. The chain's CDR3 is CASSDPGRLHGYTF. CDR3 DNA sequence: TGTGCCAGCAGTGATCCCGGCAGACTTCATGGCTACACCTTC.

About this clone: This sample also contains other DNA sequences that code for the same CDR3. This chain joins TRBV2 and TRBJ2-1; 7 nucleotides match TRBD1. This CDR3 is built from 14 residues. CDR1 SNHLY and CDR2 FYNNEI come from the germline V gene. V trimming: 7 bases; J trimming: 1 base; junction bases outside the gene matches: 4. The CDR3: CASTRQGSYNEQFF. As DNA, the CDR3 is TGTGCCAGCACCCGACAGGGATCCTACAATGAGCAGTTCTTC.

The chain has TRBV27 and TRBJ2-1; weak D call: TRBD2 (7 bases). With 1 base removed from V and 6 bases from J, the gap between germline ends came to 19 bases. The CDR3 contains 17 residues. Germline loops: CDR1 MNHEY, CDR2 SMNVEV (reference sequence). The CDR3 loop is CASSLYYVGGGFNEQFF. DNA for the CDR3: TGTGCCAGCAGTTTATATTATGTAGGGGGGGGGTTCAATGAGCAGTTCTTC.

The chain is built from TRBV7-2 and TRBJ2-4; TRBD1 matches at 9 bases. With V trimmed by 4 bases and J by 12 bases, 10 bases remained unmatched. The CDR3 loop spans 14 amino acids. Germline CDR1 is SGHTA and CDR2 is FQGNSA. CDR3 sequence: CASSSGTGGNPQYF. The CDR3 DNA is TGTGCCAGCAGCTCAGGAACAGGGGGCAATCCTCAGTACTTC.

V is TRBV7-8 and J is TRBJ1-4, with TRBD1 as a possible D gene (5 bases). This CDR3 spans 15 amino acids. The germline CDR1 and CDR2 sequences are SGHVS and FQNEAQ. V was cut by 1 base and J by 7 bases, with 13 bases left in between. The CDR3: CASSLEAGRGEKLFF. The CDR3 nucleotides are TGTGCCAGCAGCTTAGAAGCGGGGCGGGGTGAAAAACTGTTTTTT.

The J gene is TRBJ2-3, the V gene TRBV7-2; TRBD2 is a possible D gene (6 bases). Trimming pared 11 bases from V and 3 bases from J, leaving 12 bases between. Germline V gene lookup returns CDR1 SGHTA and CDR2 FQGNSA. This CDR3 has 12 residues. As DNA, the CDR3 is TGTGCCTCTGGGGGGAGGACAGATACGCAGTATTTT. Translated: CASGGRTDTQYF. Filled out from reference TRBV7-2 and TRBJ2-3, the complete variable domain reads GAGVSQSPSNKVTEKGKDVELRCDPISGHTALYWYRQSLGQGLEFLIYFQGNSAPDKSGLPSDRFSAERTGGSVSTLTIQRTQQEDSAVYLCASGGRTDTQYFGPGTRLTVL.

The chain has TRBV7-2 and TRBJ1-1; tentative D call: TRBD1 (5 bases). The CDR3 contains 14 residues. The ends were cut back, 4 bases at V and 3 bases at J, with 12 bases in the middle. Germline CDR1 is SGHTA and CDR2 is FQGNSA. Written as DNA, the CDR3 is TGTGCCAGCAGCTCCCAGGGTTCGGACACTGAAGCTTTCTTT. This sequence encodes CASSSQGSDTEAFF.

The rearrangement uses TRBV7-2 and TRBJ2-7, with 9 bases matching TRBD2. CDR1 and CDR2 (germline): SGHTA, FQGNSA. Trimming took 1 base from V and 6 from J; bases not matched to a gene: 7. The CDR3 contains 15 residues. Written as DNA, the CDR3 is TGTGCCAGCAGCTTAGGATCTAGCGGGATGCTCGAGCAGTACTTC. Its protein is CASSLGSSGMLEQYF.

This chain connects TRBV30 to TRBJ1-5; 7 bases map to TRBD1. Germline lookup yields CDR1 GTSNPN and CDR2 SVGIG (reference sequence). The V gene end was trimmed by 2 bases and the J gene end by 4 bases; junction bases not matched to a gene: 5. This CDR3 spans 14 amino acids. The DNA of the CDR3 is TGTGCCTGGAGTCTGACAGGGCTTAATCAGCCCCAGCATTTT. Translating gives CAWSLTGLNQPQHF.

The count of this clone is one. The V gene is TRBV5-1, the J gene TRBJ1-6, with 9 bases matching TRBD1. The germline V gene encodes CDR1 SGHRS and CDR2 YFSETQ. The CDR3 consists of 15 residues. V dropped 4 bases and J dropped 7; count of bases not matched to a gene: 6. In nucleotides, the CDR3 is TGCGCCAGCAGCCGGACAGGGGCTGAAAATTCACCCCTCCACTTT. It translates to CASSRTGAENSPLHF. Full variable domain (missing parts from reference TRBV5-1 and TRBJ1-6): KAGVTQTPRYLIKTRGQQVTLSCSPISGHRSVSWYQQTPGQGLQFLFEYFSETQRNKGNFPGRFSGRQFSNSRSEMNVSTLELGDSALYLCASSRTGAENSPLHFGNGTRLTVT.

The chain uses TRBV7-3 and TRBJ2-3; TRBD2 matches at 13 bases. From germline, CDR1 is SGHTA and CDR2 FQGTGA. This CDR3 spans 16 amino acids. The V segment lost 0 bases and the J segment 7 bases; nucleotides outside the gene matches: 4. The CDR3 sequence: CASSLTLAGGPNTQYF. As DNA, the CDR3 is TGTGCCAGCAGCTTAACACTAGCGGGGGGGCCGAATACGCAGTATTTT.

The chain combines TRBV14 with TRBJ1-6; no firm D call. CDR1 and CDR2 (germline): SGHDN, FVKESK. Trimming cost V 0 bases and J 2 bases, with 17 bases left between them. CDR3 length: 19 amino acids. CDR3 nucleotide sequence: TGTGCCAGCAGCCAAGAACCAAACACCCCCGGGACCTATAATTCACCCCTCCACTTT. This sequence encodes CASSQEPNTPGTYNSPLHF.

The gene calls are TRBV21-1 and TRBJ1-2; the table gives TRBD1 as D, unverified against the DNA. TRBV21-1 is a pseudogene locus. The length of the CDR3 is 23 residues. The CDR3 region is CASSKRTGGRGPGGEQANYGYTF. In DNA form, the CDR3 reads TGTGCCAGCAGCAAACGGACAGGGGGCCGGGGTCCCGGGGGTGAACAGGCTAACTATGGCTACACCTTC.

This clone was counted a few times. J is TRBJ1-1 and V is TRBV20-1, with no clear D. This CDR3 region has 11 residues. In germline, CDR1 is DFQATT, CDR2 SNEGSKA (reference sequence). Trimming left V 5 bases short and J 2 bases short, with 6 bases between. The CDR3 coding sequence is TGCAGTGCTTTCTACAACACTGAAGCTTTCTTT. The encoded protein is CSAFYNTEAFF.

This sequence joins TRBV11-2 and TRBJ2-1, with D possibly TRBD2 on 7 matching bases. Germline assignment: CDR1 SGHAT and CDR2 FQNNGV. CDR3 length equals 15 residues. The ends were cut back, 0 bases at V and 6 bases at J, with 12 bases in the middle. CDR3 DNA: TGTGCCAGCAGCTTAGAGGTGGGGGGGCTCAATGAGCAGTTCTTC. It codes for CASSLEVGGLNEQFF. Supplemented by reference TRBV11-2 and TRBJ2-1, the full variable domain reads EAGVAQSPRYKIIEKRQSVAFWCNPISGHATLYWYQQILGQGPKLLIQFQNNGVVDDSQLPKDRFSAERLKGVDSTLKIQPAKLEDSAVYLCASSLEVGGLNEQFFGPGTRLTVL.